A single sample is the source of the 32 T cell receptor beta chains below, sequenced in a study of blood T cells in healthy people across ages. It was with a sample-barcoded 5' primer and a J-beta primer mix that a second PCR of about 6 to 12 cycles was run. TCRdb re-called the 5' RACE reads with MiXCR, one entry per CDR3 protein. Found here are about 830,000 distinct CDR3 sequences, around 68% of them singletons; the top ten hold 25% to 35%. Specimen: blood. These receptors were collected from a man aged 30 to 45 in good health.

This chain links TRBV12-3 or TRBV12-4 with TRBJ2-3; D gene uncertain. The V end was cut by 5 bases, the J end by 8 bases, with 14 bases between. The CDR3 spans 13 residues. The CDR3 bases are TGTGCCAGCAGTATAGGGTCCGCCGGTACGCAGTATTTT. This encodes CASSIGSAGTQYF.

This chain links TRBV4-3 with TRBJ2-7; 15 bases are shared with TRBD2. From germline, CDR1 is LGHNA and CDR2 YSLEER. Losses at the gene ends were 4 bases for V and 7 bases for J; bases not matched to a gene: 11. The CDR3 has 17 residues. The CDR3 here is CASSLRTSGGEWFEQYF. In DNA, the CDR3 is TGCGCCAGCAGCCTCAGGACTAGCGGGGGGGAATGGTTTGAGCAGTACTTC.

This sequence joins TRBV6-2 or TRBV6-3 and TRBJ2-5; D remains ambiguous. The CDR3 totals 11 residues. CDR1 is MNHEY, CDR2 SVGEGT, per germline. V was shortened by 7 bases and J by 7 bases, with 10 bases between the two germline ends. CDR3 bases: TGTGCCAGCACCAACGGCGGGACCCAGTACTTC. This encodes CASTNGGTQYF.

The rearrangement uses TRBV2 and TRBJ1-2; D not resolved. CDR1 and CDR2 (germline): SNHLY, FYNNEI. Trimming shortened V by 3 bases and J by 0 bases, and 11 bases separated the two germline ends. This CDR3 region has 15 residues. The CDR3 here is CASSEFRGANYGYTF. DNA for the CDR3: TGTGCCAGCAGTGAGTTCCGCGGGGCTAACTATGGCTACACCTTC.

This sequence joins TRBV4-2 and TRBJ1-2; D is unresolved. Trimming cost V 0 bases and J 2 bases, with 13 bases left between them. CDR3 length equals 16 residues. CDR1 is LGHNA and CDR2 is YNFKEQ in the germline V gene. CDR3 sequence reads: CASSQEGGVPNYGYTF. In DNA form, the CDR3 reads TGTGCCAGCAGCCAAGAGGGCGGGGTCCCCAACTATGGCTACACCTTC.

The V and J genes are TRBV7-2 and TRBJ1-5; tentative D call: TRBD1 (5 bases). The CDR3 sequence is 15 residues long. The germline V gene encodes CDR1 SGHTA and CDR2 FQGNSA. Trimming pared 1 base from V and 8 bases from J, leaving 15 bases between. CDR3 DNA sequence: TGTGCCAGCAGCTTAGAGGGGCCAGGCCTTAAGCCCCAGCATTTT. Its translation: CASSLEGPGLKPQHF.

A few counts support this clonotype. V gene TRBV20-1 combines with J gene TRBJ2-5; TRBD2 matches 9 bases. V trimming: 0 bases; J trimming: 0 bases; junction bases outside the gene matches: 8. The germline V gene encodes CDR1 DFQATT and CDR2 SNEGSKA (reference sequence). This CDR3 comprises 17 residues. The CDR3 region has the DNA TGCAGTGCTAGAGATTGGCTAGCGGGGACCTACCAAGAGACCCAGTACTTC. This sequence encodes CSARDWLAGTYQETQYF.

This clonotype has a handful of counts. The chain uses TRBV25-1 and TRBJ2-7, with TRBD2 as a possible D gene (5 bases). The CDR3 length is 14 residues. Between the trimmed V and J ends, which lost 5 bases and 0 bases, there was a span of 11 bases. The germline gives CDR1 MGHDK, CDR2 SYGVNS. The CDR3: CASSQGGLSYEQYF. DNA of the CDR3: TGTGCCAGCAGTCAAGGTGGACTCTCCTACGAGCAGTACTTC.

J is TRBJ1-6 and V is TRBV9; D remains unclear. V lost 4 bases to trimming and J lost 6 bases, with 14 bases between them. The CDR3 has 15 residues. Per the germline V gene, CDR1 is SGDLS and CDR2 is YYNGEE. As DNA, the CDR3 is TGTGCCAGCAGCTCGGGAGCCCTCGGTAATTCACCCCTCCACTTT. It encodes CASSSGALGNSPLHF.

The chain joins TRBV24-1 to TRBJ2-1, with D perhaps TRBD2 (6 bases). CDR3 size: 14 residues. CDR1 and CDR2 (germline): KGHDR, SFDVKD. Between the trimmed V and J ends, which lost 10 bases and 3 bases, there was a span of 15 bases. CDR3: CATGRGSLYNEQFF. As DNA, the CDR3 is TGTGCCACGGGGCGGGGTTCCCTCTACAATGAGCAGTTCTTC.

This clonotype was counted a few times. The V gene is TRBV20-1, the J gene TRBJ1-6; D is possibly TRBD1 (5 bases). CDR1 and CDR2 (germline): DFQATT, SNEGSKA (reference sequence). V lost 5 bases to trimming and J lost 8 bases, with 13 bases between them. The CDR3 spans 13 residues. This chain's CDR3 is CSAARDSDSPLHF. DNA of the CDR3: TGCAGTGCTGCCCGGGACTCCGATTCACCCCTCCACTTT.

The rearrangement links TRBV11-1 to TRBJ2-1; a weak D match, TRBD2 (5 bases). Trimming removed 5 bases from V and 11 bases from J, with 25 bases in between. Germline V lookup: CDR1 SGHAT, CDR2 FQDESV (reference sequence). This CDR3 has 16 amino acids. CDR3 DNA: TGTGCCAGCAGCCCCAACCCGGGGAAAAGTCATCCTAAGCAGTTCTTC. Translation gives CASSPNPGKSHPKQFF.

The CDR3 coding sequence is TGCAGTGCTAGAGACAGAACCGAGGCCAAAAACATTCAGTACTTC. Translation: CSARDRTEAKNIQYF. The J gene is TRBJ2-4, the V gene TRBV20-1; no clear D gene. CDR3 length equals 15 residues. Trimming pared 0 bases from V and 1 base from J, leaving 10 bases between. Germline assignment: CDR1 DFQATT and CDR2 SNEGSKA (reference sequence).

This clonotype was counted ten times or more. The chain joins TRBV7-2 to TRBJ2-7, with 7 bases aligning to TRBD1. Germline CDR1 SGHTA, CDR2 FQGNSA. J was trimmed by 3 bases and V by 5 bases; bases with no gene match: 1. The CDR3 has 12 amino acids. CDR3 nucleotide sequence: TGTGCCAGCAGCCGACAGGGCTACGAGCAGTACTTC. Translating gives CASSRQGYEQYF.

The V and J genes are TRBV20-1 and TRBJ1-5, with a tentative D call TRBD1 (5 bases). With 4 bases removed from V and 1 base from J, the gap between germline ends came to 14 bases. Germline CDR1 reads DFQATT; CDR2 reads SNEGSKA (reference sequence). The CDR3 has 15 amino acids. CDR3 nucleotides: TGCAGTGCTATCCGGGACTCTGGAAGCAATCAGCCCCAGCATTTT. Its protein is CSAIRDSGSNQPQHF.

V and J are TRBV19 and TRBJ1-2, with D possibly matching TRBD1 (5 bases). Germline assignment: CDR1 LNHDA and CDR2 SQIVND (reference sequence). The V gene lost 3 bases and the J gene lost 8 bases, with 13 bases spanning the gap. The CDR3 is made up of 13 amino acids. CDR3 sequence reads: CASSMAQGGGYTF. The CDR3 DNA reads as TGTGCCAGTAGTATGGCTCAGGGTGGCGGCTACACCTTC.

The chain recombines TRBV9 with TRBJ2-7, with 9 nucleotides matching TRBD1. In germline, CDR1 is SGDLS, CDR2 YYNGEE. The V gene end was trimmed by 4 bases and the J gene end by 0 bases; junction bases not matched to a gene: 11. The CDR3 is 17 residues long. The CDR3 coding sequence is TGTGCCAGCAGCCACCGGATGGGACAGGGATTCTCCTACGAGCAGTACTTC. Encoded protein: CASSHRMGQGFSYEQYF.

This chain links TRBV7-2 with TRBJ2-3; 10 bases are shared with TRBD2. This CDR3 region has 15 residues. Germline V gene lookup returns CDR1 SGHTA and CDR2 FQGNSA. V shed 5 bases, J shed 6 bases, and the junction held 8 bases outside the gene matches. The CDR3, as DNA: TGTGCCAGCAGCCTAGGACTAGCGGAGGGGGATACGCAGTATTTT. Translation gives CASSLGLAEGDTQYF.

This chain uses TRBV7-8 with TRBJ1-4; 7 bases map to TRBD1. CDR3 size: 15 residues. The ends lost 7 bases at V and 4 bases at J; junction bases unmatched: 9. Germline V CDR1 and CDR2: SGHVS, FQNEAQ. The CDR3 DNA reads as TGTGCCAGCAAAACCAGGGGGGGAGTTAATGAAAAACTGTTTTTT. This encodes CASKTRGGVNEKLFF.

CDR3 sequence reads: CAWSLTGGGYTF. The CDR3 coding sequence is TGTGCCTGGAGTCTTACAGGGGGGGGCTACACCTTC. The chain recombines TRBV30 with TRBJ1-2; 8 nucleotides line up with TRBD1. Germline V gene sequence: CDR1 GTSNPN, CDR2 SVGIG (reference sequence). This CDR3 is built from 12 residues. The J segment lost 8 bases and the V segment lost 2 bases, leaving 4 bases of the junction unmatched.

The chain combines TRBV3-1 with TRBJ2-7, with 16 bases lining up with TRBD2. CDR1 is LGHDT, CDR2 YNNKEL, per germline (reference sequence). V shed 3 bases, J shed 0 bases, and the junction held 2 bases outside the gene matches. The CDR3 consists of 17 residues. DNA of the CDR3: TGTGCCAGCAGCCAGGGACTAGCGGGGGGGATCTCCTACGAGCAGTACTTC. This sequence encodes CASSQGLAGGISYEQYF.

In its sample, this clonotype was seen a few times. The chain combines TRBV10-2 with TRBJ2-7; possibly TRBD1 for D (7 bases). The CDR3 loop spans 13 amino acids. The germline V gene has CDR1 WSHSY and CDR2 SAAADI. V lost 6 bases to trimming and J lost 3 bases, with 12 bases between them. The CDR3, as DNA: TGCGCCAGCAGGGAGGGACAGAGCTACGAGCAGTACTTC. This sequence encodes CASREGQSYEQYF.

The V and J genes are TRBV6-2 or TRBV6-3 and TRBJ2-1, with D perhaps matching TRBD1 (6 bases). This CDR3 has 13 amino acids. Trimming stripped 7 bases from V and 8 bases from J, with 15 bases between. The germline gives CDR1 MNHEY, CDR2 SVGEGT. The CDR3 sequence: CASNPGQPDEQFF. CDR3 in DNA: TGTGCCAGCAATCCCGGACAGCCCGATGAGCAGTTCTTC.

V gene TRBV7-9 combines with J gene TRBJ2-7, with D maybe TRBD2 (6 bases). Trimming pared 1 base from V and 3 bases from J, leaving 13 bases between. Per germline, CDR1 SEHNR and CDR2 FQNEAQ (reference sequence). This CDR3 has 15 amino acids. CDR3: CASSLVVSSVYEQYF. DNA for the CDR3: TGTGCCAGCAGCTTAGTTGTTTCTAGCGTCTACGAGCAGTACTTC.

V gene TRBV20-1 combines with J gene TRBJ1-1; D is possibly TRBD1 (5 bases). This CDR3 has 12 residues. Trimming took off 7 bases at V and 1 base at J, with 10 bases between the two ends. Germline loops: CDR1 DFQATT, CDR2 SNEGSKA (reference sequence). CDR3 DNA sequence: TGCAGTGGACCGGGGCCGAACACTGAAGCTTTCTTT. Translated: CSGPGPNTEAFF.

This clonotype occurred a few times. The chain employs TRBV6-5 and TRBJ1-4; D ambiguous. V shed 8 bases and J shed 0 bases, with 13 bases lying between them. The germline CDR1 and CDR2 sequences are MNHEY and SVGAGI. This CDR3 is 15 amino acids long. The CDR3 DNA reads TGTGCCAGCGGGCCGACCCCTGCAACTAATGAAAAACTGTTTTTT. This gives the protein CASGPTPATNEKLFF.

The chain recombines TRBV16 with TRBJ1-2; the D gene is possibly TRBD1 (5 bases). The CDR3 has 11 residues. Germline V gene data show CDR1 as KGHSY and CDR2 as FQNENV. The germline V and J ends were trimmed by 4 bases and 6 bases, with 6 bases remaining between them. This CDR3 is CASSPGDGYTF. CDR3 sequence (DNA): TGTGCCAGCAGCCCGGGGGATGGCTACACCTTC. Full variable domain (outside the CDR3, taken from reference TRBV16 and TRBJ1-2): GEEVAQTPKHLVRGEGQKAKLYCAPIKGHSYVFWYQQVLKNEFKFLISFQNENVFDETGMPKERFSAKCLPNSPCSLEIQATKLEDSAVYFCASSPGDGYTFGSGTRLTVV.

This sequence joins TRBV4-3 and TRBJ2-7; weak D call: TRBD1 (5 bases). Germline CDR1 reads LGHNA; CDR2 reads YSLEER. This CDR3 is 15 amino acids long. The V end was cut by 0 bases, the J end by 7 bases, with 16 bases between. CDR3 nucleotides: TGCGCCAGCAGCCAAGATGGAGCAGGGCTGAGGGAGCAGTACTTC. Its translation is CASSQDGAGLREQYF.

The CDR3 reads CASSLWDSPQETQYF. For the CDR3, the DNA is TGTGCCAGCAGTTTATGGGACAGCCCTCAGGAGACCCAGTACTTC. V usage is TRBV12-3 or TRBV12-4 and J usage is TRBJ2-5; 7 bases map to TRBD1. The CDR3 runs to 15 residues. With V trimmed by 2 bases and J by 5 bases, 8 bases remained unmatched.

The gene calls are TRBV6-5 and TRBJ1-1; the D gene is possibly TRBD1 (5 bases). CDR1 is MNHEY, CDR2 SVGAGI, per germline. This CDR3 spans 12 amino acids. With 10 bases removed from V and 7 bases from J, the gap between germline ends came to 16 bases. DNA for the CDR3: TGTGCCACCCGGGGCCATACCTTTGAAGCTTTCTTT. Translated, it gives CATRGHTFEAFF.

CDR3 sequence (DNA): TGTGCCAGCAGCCAGGCACAGTACTATGGCTACACCTTC. This gives the protein CASSQAQYYGYTF. The chain links TRBV7-9 to TRBJ1-2; D uncertain. Germline V gene sequence: CDR1 SEHNR, CDR2 FQNEAQ (reference sequence). V lost 5 bases, J lost 3 bases, and 10 bases lay in between. CDR3 length: 13 amino acids. The whole variable domain, remainder taken from reference TRBV7-9 and TRBJ1-2, is DTGVSQNPRHKITKRGQNVTFRCDPISEHNRLYWYRQTLGQGPEFLTYFQNEAQLEKSRLLSDRFSAERPKGSFSTLEIQRTEQGDSAMYLCASSQAQYYGYTFGSGTRLTVV.

There are a few counts of this clonotype. The chain joins TRBV10-3 to TRBJ2-6; TRBD1 is a possible D gene (5 bases). Trimming took 4 bases from V and 1 from J, leaving 14 bases between them. Germline assignment: CDR1 ENHRY and CDR2 SYGVKD. The CDR3 covers 17 residues. CDR3 sequence reads: CAISGQRRLSGANVLTF. In DNA, the CDR3 is TGTGCCATCAGTGGACAGCGAAGGCTTTCTGGGGCCAACGTCCTGACTTTC.